This T cell receptor (beta chain) was profiled in a study of T cells after yellow fever vaccination. As for the study in general: Fractions of limited cellularity were prepared by means of SMART-Seq v4 Ultra Low Input.

To note about this clonotype: Its cognate antigen is unknown.

The TCR cDNA carried a universal primer site and UMIs from 5'RACE template switching. TCRdb ran MiXCR on the 5' RACE reads and lists one entry per CDR3 protein. The sample shows hundreds of thousands of distinct CDR3 sequences, around a sixth of them seen only once. Study results and caveats: The secondary response was weaker but peaked faster, day 5 versus 15.

V lost 7 bases and J 3 bases, leaving 13 bases between the germline ends. The CDR3 totals 14 residues. Sequenced here: PBMCs, sampled less than 6 days after the first yellow fever vaccination. The receptor was derived from a man between 18 and 29 years old who received the YFV17D yellow fever vaccine. The genes are TRBV12-3 or TRBV12-4 and TRBJ1-5; a weak D match, TRBD1 (5 bases). In DNA, the CDR3 is TGTGCCAGCACTCCAAGGGACTTCAATCAGCCCCAGCATTTT. Amino acids: CASTPRDFNQPQHF.